The rows below give T cell receptor beta chains drawn from one sample of a study of beta chain features in type 1 diabetes. TCRdb keeps only in-frame clones here, not all; method: immunoSEQ multiplex PCR. Of roughly 260,000 clones listed, 11% were seen once; the top ten hold 0.017%. The sample consisted of naive CD4+ T cells from blood. The source is a man younger than 45 with type 1 diabetes. Each CDR3 is given with its conserved first and last residue. The order of the fields is V gene, D gene, clone size, J gene, CDR3 protein, CDR3 DNA. A D gene is named only where the DNA matches it firmly. Expanded clones get a size class; other rows say once, few or many, or leave the size out.

V gene: TRBV7-3; D gene: TRBD2; clone size: .; J gene: TRBJ2-1; CDR3 protein: CASSKRGGFSEQFF; CDR3 DNA: TGTGCCAGCAGCAAAAGGGGAGGGTTTAGTGAGCAGTTCTTC
V gene: TRBV27; D gene: TRBD2; clone size: few; J gene: TRBJ2-7; CDR3 protein: CASLTSGGILYEQYF; CDR3 DNA: TGTGCCAGCCTGACTAGCGGGGGGATTCTGTACGAGCAGTACTTC
V gene: TRBV5-1; D gene: TRBD1; clone size: few; J gene: TRBJ2-1; CDR3 protein: CASSRDRGSNEQFF; CDR3 DNA: TGCGCCAGCAGCCGGGACAGGGGGAGCAATGAGCAGTTCTTC
V gene: TRBV6-6; D gene: TRBD1; clone size: few; J gene: TRBJ2-7; CDR3 protein: CASGRDRDYEQYF; CDR3 DNA: TGTGCCAGCGGCCGGGACAGGGACTACGAGCAGTACTTC
V gene: TRBV2; D gene: TRBD1; clone size: few; J gene: TRBJ1-1; CDR3 protein: CASSVPLQGSVDTEAFF; CDR3 DNA: TGTGCCAGCAGCGTCCCTCTACAGGGGAGCGTGGACACTGAAGCTTTCTTT
V gene: TRBV5-4; D gene: .; clone size: few; J gene: TRBJ2-5; CDR3 protein: CASSTPGQETQYF; CDR3 DNA: TGTGCCAGCAGCACCCCGGGTCAAGAGACCCAGTACTTC
V gene: TRBV29-1; D gene: .; clone size: .; J gene: TRBJ2-4; CDR3 protein: CRRMTVALKNIQYF; CDR3 DNA: TGCAGGAGAATGACAGTAGCTTTAAAAAACATTCAGTACTTC
V gene: TRBV15; D gene: .; clone size: .; J gene: TRBJ2-7; CDR3 protein: CATSREQGTYEQYF; CDR3 DNA: TGTGCCACCAGCAGAGAACAGGGTACCTACGAGCAGTACTTC
V gene: TRBV23-1; D gene: TRBD2; clone size: .; J gene: TRBJ2-7; CDR3 protein: CATSPGGASNEQYF; CDR3 DNA: TGCGCCACCAGCCCCGGGGGGGCATCGAACGAGCAGTACTTC
V gene: TRBV5-1; D gene: .; clone size: few; J gene: TRBJ1-6; CDR3 protein: CASSSGTNGNSPLHF; CDR3 DNA: TGCGCCAGCAGCAGCGGGACAAACGGAAATTCACCCCTCCACTTT
V gene: TRBV5-4; D gene: .; clone size: few; J gene: TRBJ1-1; CDR3 protein: CASSLDINTEAFF; CDR3 DNA: TGTGCCAGCAGCTTGGACATTAACACTGAAGCTTTCTTT
V gene: TRBV7-2; D gene: .; clone size: few; J gene: TRBJ2-5; CDR3 protein: CASSSRQYQETQYF; CDR3 DNA: TGTGCCAGCAGCTCACGACAGTACCAAGAGACCCAGTACTTC
V gene: TRBV7-2; D gene: .; clone size: .; J gene: TRBJ1-2; CDR3 protein: CASSLLPTGSGYTF; CDR3 DNA: TGTGCCAGCAGCCTTTTACCCACAGGGTCTGGCTACACCTTC
V gene: TRBV9; D gene: TRBD2; clone size: .; J gene: TRBJ2-5; CDR3 protein: CASSVGWSSGGQETQYF; CDR3 DNA: TGTGCCAGCAGCGTAGGGTGGTCTAGCGGGGGGCAAGAGACCCAGTACTTC
V gene: TRBV30; D gene: TRBD2; clone size: few; J gene: TRBJ2-7; CDR3 protein: CAWSPGGSSYEQYF; CDR3 DNA: TGTGCCTGGAGTCCCGGGGGGAGCAGCTACGAGCAGTACTTC
V gene: TRBV2; D gene: TRBD1; clone size: .; J gene: TRBJ1-2; CDR3 protein: CASSGDSLGGYTF; CDR3 DNA: TGTGCCAGCAGTGGGGACAGCCTTGGTGGCTACACCTTC
V gene: TRBV5-1; D gene: .; clone size: .; J gene: TRBJ1-2; CDR3 protein: CASSPGLDGYTF; CDR3 DNA: TGCGCCAGCAGCCCAGGGTTAGATGGCTACACCTTC
V gene: TRBV18; D gene: .; clone size: few; J gene: TRBJ2-2; CDR3 protein: CASSPRVGAGELFF; CDR3 DNA: TGTGCCAGCTCACCGAGAGTTGGAGCCGGGGAGCTGTTTTTT
V gene: TRBV11-2; D gene: .; clone size: .; J gene: TRBJ1-1; CDR3 protein: CASRSPGRNTEAFF; CDR3 DNA: TGTGCCAGCAGATCCCCCGGGAGGAACACTGAAGCTTTCTTT
V gene: TRBV28; D gene: TRBD1; clone size: .; J gene: TRBJ2-7; CDR3 protein: CASSPDRGTYEQYF; CDR3 DNA: TGTGCCAGCAGTCCCGACAGGGGCACCTACGAGCAGTACTTC
V gene: TRBV18; D gene: .; clone size: .; J gene: TRBJ2-7; CDR3 protein: CASSPSVYEQYF; CDR3 DNA: TGTGCCAGCTCACCGTCGGTCTACGAGCAGTACTTC
V gene: TRBV29-1; D gene: TRBD2; clone size: few; J gene: TRBJ2-1; CDR3 protein: CSATSLAGMYIEQFF; CDR3 DNA: TGCAGCGCAACCTCTCTAGCGGGGATGTACATTGAGCAGTTCTTC
V gene: TRBV18; D gene: TRBD1; clone size: few; J gene: TRBJ1-4; CDR3 protein: CASSLGQGAGEKLFF; CDR3 DNA: TGTGCCAGCTCACTCGGACAGGGGGCCGGCGAAAAACTGTTTTTT
V gene: TRBV7-9; D gene: .; clone size: .; J gene: TRBJ2-2; CDR3 protein: CASSFSRGPNTGELFF; CDR3 DNA: TGTGCCAGCAGTTTCTCCCGGGGTCCGAACACCGGGGAGCTGTTTTTT
V gene: TRBV27; D gene: .; clone size: .; J gene: TRBJ2-7; CDR3 protein: CASSSHLRGRGHHEQYF; CDR3 DNA: TGTGCCAGCAGTTCCCATTTGCGGGGGCGCGGTCACCACGAGCAGTACTTC
V gene: TRBV5-1; D gene: TRBD2; clone size: few; J gene: TRBJ2-5; CDR3 protein: CASSLDGGQETQYF; CDR3 DNA: TGCGCCAGCAGCTTGGACGGGGGGCAAGAGACCCAGTACTTC
V gene: TRBV7-6; D gene: TRBD1; clone size: .; J gene: TRBJ1-1; CDR3 protein: CASSLRQGSANTEAFF; CDR3 DNA: TGTGCCAGCAGCTTACGACAGGGATCGGCCAACACTGAAGCTTTCTTT
V gene: TRBV29-1; D gene: .; clone size: few; J gene: TRBJ2-6; CDR3 protein: CSVLSGSSGANVLTF; CDR3 DNA: TGCAGCGTTCTATCGGGGAGCTCTGGGGCCAACGTCCTGACTTTC
V gene: TRBV11-2; D gene: .; clone size: few; J gene: TRBJ2-1; CDR3 protein: CASSLGRGYNEQFF; CDR3 DNA: TGTGCCAGCAGCTTAGGGAGGGGATACAATGAGCAGTTCTTC
V gene: TRBV27; D gene: .; clone size: .; J gene: TRBJ2-2; CDR3 protein: CASSLREGGELFF; CDR3 DNA: TGTGCCAGCAGTTTACGAGAGGGCGGGGAGCTGTTTTTT
V gene: TRBV4-2; D gene: .; clone size: once; J gene: TRBJ2-3; CDR3 protein: CASSPRTDADTQYF; CDR3 DNA: TGTGCCAGCAGCCCACGGACAGATGCAGATACGCAGTATTTT
V gene: TRBV5-5; D gene: .; clone size: few; J gene: TRBJ1-1; CDR3 protein: CASSPIAADEAFF; CDR3 DNA: TGTGCCAGCAGCCCTATAGCGGCTGATGAAGCTTTCTTT
V gene: TRBV9; D gene: TRBD1; clone size: .; J gene: TRBJ2-5; CDR3 protein: CASSGDSQETQYF; CDR3 DNA: TGTGCCAGCAGCGGGGACAGCCAAGAGACCCAGTACTTC
V gene: TRBV29-1; D gene: .; clone size: .; J gene: TRBJ1-2; CDR3 protein: CSVSGRGYGYTF; CDR3 DNA: TGCAGCGTTTCTGGGAGGGGCTATGGCTACACCTTC
V gene: TRBV7-8; D gene: .; clone size: few; J gene: TRBJ2-5; CDR3 protein: CASSPLPTGTQYF; CDR3 DNA: TGTGCCAGCAGCCCCCTTCCGACTGGGACCCAGTACTTC
V gene: TRBV2; D gene: TRBD1; clone size: .; J gene: TRBJ2-5; CDR3 protein: CASRLRTGEWETQYF; CDR3 DNA: TGTGCCAGCAGATTAAGGACAGGGGAATGGGAGACCCAGTACTTC
V gene: TRBV6-4; D gene: TRBD2; clone size: .; J gene: TRBJ2-1; CDR3 protein: CASRREAGGTLEQFF; CDR3 DNA: TGTGCCAGCAGACGAGAAGCGGGGGGGACGTTAGAGCAGTTCTTC
V gene: TRBV11-2; D gene: .; clone size: .; J gene: TRBJ2-1; CDR3 protein: CASSLGTDNEQFF; CDR3 DNA: TGTGCCAGCAGCTTAGGTACAGACAATGAGCAGTTCTTC
V gene: TRBV7-2; D gene: .; clone size: few; J gene: TRBJ2-1; CDR3 protein: CASSLSDRYNEQFF; CDR3 DNA: TGTGCCAGCAGCCTCTCTGACAGATACAATGAGCAGTTCTTC
V gene: TRBV2; D gene: TRBD1; clone size: few; J gene: TRBJ1-3; CDR3 protein: CASSPTGGRGNTIYF; CDR3 DNA: TGTGCCAGCAGTCCTACAGGGGGCCGTGGAAACACCATATATTTT
V gene: TRBV19; D gene: .; clone size: .; J gene: TRBJ2-3; CDR3 protein: CASSPEGGHRSNRDTQYF; CDR3 DNA: TGTGCCAGTAGTCCTGAGGGTGGCCACCGAAGTAATCGGGATACGCAGTATTTT